This T cell receptor beta chain was sequenced during a study of T-cell reconstitution after alpha-beta-depleted transplantation in children. The study's findings and limits: The origin of high day-60 TCRbeta diversity in some patients lay in surviving recipient T cells and thymic progenitors. A year post-transplant, T-cell counts and diversity derived mostly from newly produced T cells. Reports say that about two months after transplant, the alpha-beta T cells came out of several hundred graft clones that had expanded.

The CDR3 spans 14 residues. Trimming cost V 6 bases and J 4 bases, with 13 bases left between them. A few counts support this clonotype. Its cognate antigen is unknown. A library of TCRbeta sequences, prepared with unique molecular identifiers, was generated. TCRdb ran MiXCR on the PCR reads and lists one entry per CDR3 protein. The table lists approximately 1,000,000 distinct CDR3 sequences, around 30% of them singletons. The rearrangement uses TRBV12-3 or TRBV12-4 and TRBJ1-3; D uncertain. This TCR derives from a boy under three years old who had a stem cell transplant for SCID, so the T cells may come from the graft donor. The sequencing here drew on PBMCs, mostly from graft donor cells, taken 360 days after TCRalphabeta/CD19-depleted stem cell transplant. The CDR3 coding sequence is TGTGCCAGCAGGCGACCTGGACTGGGAAACACCATATATTTT. Encoded protein: CASRRPGLGNTIYF.